Below, 30 T cell receptor beta chains from the same sample are listed, as sequenced in a study of a mutant IDH1 vaccine in newly diagnosed glioma (dated by TCRdb to about 2021). The library was produced with the immunoSEQ multiplex PCR assay. TCRdb retrieved this table from immuneACCESS and kept in-frame rearrangements only. Not all clones are present; in checked studies, unresolved V genes account for under half, and no reason is known for the remainder. In all, the sample holds about 28,000 clones, and around 87% of those were seen once. The top ten constitute 2.5% to 3.5% of the sample. What this sample's time point label stands for: week 5, during vaccination. Each vaccine dose was 300 ug of a 20-mer mutant IDH1 peptide in Montanide, given subcutaneously with topical imiquimod. These receptors' targets are unknown. The sequences come from peripheral blood mononuclear cells (PBMCs), collected from a glioma patient whose treatment included an IDH1 peptide vaccine. The receptors were sampled from a woman aged 35 to 49 with glioma. Some clones in this sample may be carry-over from other donors' samples.

This sequence joins TRBV2 and TRBJ1-1; the D is unclear. Trimming cost V 3 bases and J 2 bases, with 10 bases left between them. Germline CDR1 SNHLY, CDR2 FYNNEI. CDR3 length: 14 residues. CDR3 in DNA: TGTGCCAGCAGTGAGTGGAGGACCAACACTGAAGCTTTCTTT. Its translation: CASSEWRTNTEAFF.

V usage is TRBV4-1 and J usage is TRBJ1-5, with 8 positions matching TRBD1. The germline gives CDR1 MGHRA, CDR2 YSYEKL. V dropped 2 bases and J dropped 4; count of bases not matched to a gene: 7. This CDR3 has 16 residues. CDR3 DNA: TGCGCCAGCAGCCAAATCCGGGACAGGTTAAATCAGCCCCAGCATTTT. Protein: CASSQIRDRLNQPQHF.

The J gene is TRBJ2-7, the V gene TRBV9; D may be TRBD2 (5 bases). Trimming left V 3 bases short and J 4 bases short, with 11 bases between. From germline, CDR1 is SGDLS and CDR2 YYNGEE. The CDR3 sequence is 13 residues long. DNA for the CDR3: TGTGCCAGCAGCGGAGGGCCCTCGTACGAGCAGTACTTC. This translates into CASSGGPSYEQYF.

V usage is TRBV28 and J usage is TRBJ1-5; a possible D gene is TRBD1 (5 bases). V was clipped by 6 bases and J by 7 bases, with 10 bases between them. The CDR3 loop spans 12 amino acids. The germline V gene encodes CDR1 MDHEN and CDR2 SYDVKM. CDR3 DNA: TGTGCCAGCAGACAAGGGGCCCAGCCCCAGCATTTT. Its protein is CASRQGAQPQHF. The full variable domain, its missing parts supplied by reference TRBV28 and TRBJ1-5, is DVKVTQSSRYLVKRTGEKVFLECVQDMDHENMFWYRQDPGLGLRLIYFSYDVKMKEKGDIPEGYSVSREKKERFSLILESASTNQTSMYLCASRQGAQPQHFGDGTRLSIL.

The chain employs TRBV27 and TRBJ2-5; D remains ambiguous. V lost 6 bases to trimming and J lost 2 bases, with 16 bases between them. CDR1 and CDR2 (germline): MNHEY, SMNVEV (reference sequence). The CDR3 runs 15 residues. The CDR3 bases are TGTGCCAGCAGGCCATCGGGCCGCCTTCAAGAGACCCAGTACTTC. This encodes CASRPSGRLQETQYF.

The chain combines TRBV5-4 with TRBJ1-1; unclear D gene. Germline lookup yields CDR1 SGHNT and CDR2 YYREEE (reference sequence). Trimming left V 3 bases short and J 2 bases short, with 8 bases between. The CDR3 covers 13 residues. CDR3 sequence: CASSSTVNTEAFF. CDR3 nucleotides: TGTGCCAGCAGCTCCACGGTTAACACTGAAGCTTTCTTT.

The rearrangement uses TRBV11-3 and TRBJ2-1; D might be TRBD2 (5 bases). The CDR3 runs to 14 residues. Looked up from germline, CDR1 is SGHNT and CDR2 is YENEEA. Trimming left V 1 base short and J 4 bases short, with 8 bases between. The DNA of the CDR3 is TGTGCCAGCAGCTTAGTGTCGGGGTACAATGAGCAGTTCTTC. Translating it yields CASSLVSGYNEQFF. Full variable domain (outside the CDR3, taken from reference TRBV11-3 and TRBJ2-1): EAGVVQSPRYKIIEKKQPVAFWCNPISGHNTLYWYLQNLGQGPELLIRYENEEAVDDSQLPKDRFSAERLKGVDSTLKIQPAELGDSAVYLCASSLVSGYNEQFFGPGTRLTVL.

As to this clone: This specimen includes other DNA sequences encoding the same CDR3. Here the CDR3 reads CASSPGQGGNIQYF. The CDR3 nucleotides read TGTGCCAGCTCACCAGGGCAGGGTGGGAACATTCAGTACTTC. The chain has TRBV18 and TRBJ2-4, with a possible D match to TRBD1 (5 bases). V was pared by 2 bases and J by 7 bases, with 12 bases between. CDR3 length: 14 residues. Germline values: CDR1 KGHSH, CDR2 LQKENI.

This clone was counted only a few times. This chain connects TRBV2 to TRBJ1-3; D is uncertain. This CDR3 contains 13 residues. V lost 7 bases and J lost 4, with 11 bases in between. The germline V gene has CDR1 SNHLY and CDR2 FYNNEI. Written as DNA, the CDR3 is TGTGCCAGCAACGGGGTCGGGGGAAACACCATATATTTT. This translates into CASNGVGGNTIYF.

The chain uses TRBV29-1 and TRBJ1-2; possibly TRBD1 for D (6 bases). Trimming took 8 bases from V and 1 from J, leaving 23 bases between them. Germline loops: CDR1 SQVTM, CDR2 ANQGSEA. The CDR3 is 16 amino acids. CDR3 region: CSTYGTTSIVNYGYTF. DNA for the CDR3: TGCAGCACCTACGGGACAACCTCCATCGTTAACTATGGCTACACCTTC. Based on the CDR3 plus reference TRBV29-1 and TRBJ1-2, the full variable domain is SAVISQKPSRDICQRGTSLTIQCQVDSQVTMMFWYRQQPGQSLTLIATANQGSEATYESGFVIDKFPISRPNLTFSTLTVSNMSPEDSSIYLCSTYGTTSIVNYGYTFGSGTRLTVV.

V gene TRBV5-1 combines with J gene TRBJ1-3; D is perhaps TRBD1 (6 bases). The germline V gene has CDR1 SGHRS and CDR2 YFSETQ. Trimming removed 4 bases at V and 4 bases at J, with 12 bases between. There are 14 residues in the CDR3. CDR3 coding DNA: TGCGCCAGCAGCCTCGGACAGCAGGGAAACACCATATATTTT. Its translation: CASSLGQQGNTIYF.

This rearrangement joins TRBV14 to TRBJ2-1; D gene uncertain. Germline V gene lookup returns CDR1 SGHDN and CDR2 FVKESK. The CDR3 length is 13 residues. Deletions cut 1 base from V and 8 bases from J, with 9 bases between. DNA of the CDR3: TGTGCCAGCAGCCAAGCTGGAGTGCATGAGCAGTTCTTC. It yields the protein CASSQAGVHEQFF.

V and J are TRBV2 and TRBJ2-2; D is possibly TRBD1 or TRBD2 (5 bases each). The V gene's germline CDR1 is SNHLY and CDR2 FYNNEI. The CDR3 consists of 15 residues. With 9 bases removed from V and 6 bases from J, the gap between germline ends came to 20 bases. CDR3 amino acids: CARERVREKAGELFF. The CDR3 coding sequence is TGTGCCAGGGAGAGGGTCAGGGAGAAGGCCGGGGAGCTGTTTTTT.

The chain couples TRBV2 to TRBJ1-6; 12 bases line up with TRBD1. Germline values: CDR1 SNHLY, CDR2 FYNNEI. The J segment lost 13 bases and the V segment lost 5 bases, leaving 12 bases of the junction unmatched. This CDR3 comprises 16 residues. CDR3 sequence (DNA): TGTGCCAGCAGTACCTCCGGGACAGGGGGCGTAGGTCCCCTCCACTTT. This codes for CASSTSGTGGVGPLHF.

The gene calls are TRBV11-2 and TRBJ2-7, with D unclear. Germline CDR1 and CDR2: SGHAT and FQNNGV. The ends were cut back, 3 bases at V and 2 bases at J, with 8 bases in the middle. The CDR3 totals 13 residues. As DNA, the CDR3 is TGTGCCAGCAGCTTTACACCGGCCTACGAGCAGTACTTC. Protein product: CASSFTPAYEQYF.

The chain carries TRBV11-2 and TRBJ1-5, with D possibly matching TRBD1 (6 bases). Germline V lookup: CDR1 SGHAT, CDR2 FQNNGV. Trimming left V 2 bases short and J 6 bases short, with 8 bases between. CDR3 length: 13 amino acids. CDR3 sequence (DNA): TGTGCCAGCAGCTTACAGGGGAGTCAGCCCCAGCATTTT. This encodes CASSLQGSQPQHF.

This chain joins TRBV5-4 and TRBJ1-4; D is uncertain. Germline V gene sequence: CDR1 SGHNT, CDR2 YYREEE (reference sequence). Trimming shortened V by 0 bases and J by 8 bases, and 8 bases separated the two germline ends. The CDR3 has 13 amino acids. The chain's CDR3 is CASSLGLPEKLFF. CDR3 bases: TGTGCCAGCAGCTTGGGACTTCCAGAAAAACTGTTTTTT.

The chain joins TRBV28 to TRBJ2-7, with 8 bases fitting TRBD1. The CDR3 consists of 13 residues. Per germline, CDR1 MDHEN and CDR2 SYDVKM. J lost 3 bases, V lost 4 bases, and 2 bases had no gene match. The CDR3 DNA follows: TGTGCCAGCAGTTCGACAGGGGACTACGAGCAGTACTTC. Translated: CASSSTGDYEQYF.

The chain employs TRBV5-6 and TRBJ2-1, with D maybe TRBD1 (6 bases). Per the germline V gene, CDR1 is SGHDT and CDR2 is YYEEEE. The V and J ends lost 2 bases and 8 bases respectively, with 14 bases between them. The CDR3 sequence is 14 residues long. CDR3 protein: CASSFTGPGDEQFF. The CDR3 coding sequence is TGTGCCAGCAGCTTCACAGGGCCCGGAGATGAGCAGTTCTTC.

The chain has TRBV4-1 and TRBJ2-7, with 8 bases fitting TRBD1. The V gene end was trimmed by 4 bases and the J gene end by 5 bases; junction bases not matched to a gene: 10. The CDR3 length is 15 residues. Germline V gives CDR1 MGHRA, CDR2 YSYEKL. The CDR3 DNA follows: TGCGCCAGCAGCCTCGAGCAGACAGGGGACCACGAGCAGTACTTC. Translating it yields CASSLEQTGDHEQYF.

This chain links TRBV27 with TRBJ1-2; 10 bases map to TRBD1. Germline CDR1 reads MNHEY; CDR2 reads SMNVEV (reference sequence). This CDR3 comprises 13 residues. The junction had 6 bases not matched to a gene; V was cut back by 6 bases and J by 8 bases. The CDR3 loop reads CASSTGTGDGYTF. The CDR3 region has the DNA TGTGCCAGCAGCACCGGGACAGGGGACGGCTACACCTTC.

The rearrangement links TRBV7-3 to TRBJ1-2; D is uncertain. The CDR3 consists of 13 residues. V lost 3 bases and J lost 8, with 13 bases in between. Germline lookup yields CDR1 SGHTA and CDR2 FQGTGA. The DNA for the CDR3 is TGTGCCAGCAGCTTCAACCCCGGTGAAGGCTACACCTTC. Translation gives CASSFNPGEGYTF.

The V call is TRBV2, the J call TRBJ2-1; 14 bases are shared with TRBD2. The germline V gene has CDR1 SNHLY and CDR2 FYNNEI. Trimming cost V 7 bases and J 9 bases; bases outside gene matches: 5. The CDR3 covers 14 residues. The CDR3 spells CASMGTSGSTEQFF. CDR3 coding DNA: TGTGCCAGCATGGGGACTAGCGGGAGTACTGAGCAGTTCTTC.

This clone was detected a few times. J is TRBJ1-1 and V is TRBV6-5; 7 bases map to TRBD1. The CDR3 contains 14 residues. Germline V lookup: CDR1 MNHEY, CDR2 SVGAGI. J was trimmed by 5 bases and V by 6 bases; bases with no gene match: 9. The CDR3 coding sequence is TGTGCCAGCAGCCTATTGACAGGGTGGACTGAAGCTTTCTTT. Translated: CASSLLTGWTEAFF.

The chain has TRBV27 and TRBJ1-6; 8 nucleotides agree with TRBD1. The junction had 3 bases not matched to a gene; V was cut back by 3 bases and J by 8 bases. Per germline, CDR1 MNHEY and CDR2 SMNVEV (reference sequence). The CDR3 runs to 14 residues. This CDR3 is CASSLNRGYSPLHF. The CDR3 DNA reads as TGTGCCAGCAGTTTGAACAGGGGGTATTCACCCCTCCACTTT.

This sequence joins TRBV27 and TRBJ1-4; the D is unclear. Between the trimmed V and J ends, which lost 3 bases and 2 bases, there was a span of 13 bases. The CDR3 contains 16 residues. Germline CDR1 and CDR2: MNHEY and SMNVEV (reference sequence). DNA for the CDR3: TGTGCCAGCAGTTTGTACAGCGGAGGGACTAATGAAAAACTGTTTTTT. Protein: CASSLYSGGTNEKLFF.

V gene TRBV19 combines with J gene TRBJ2-7; possible D gene TRBD1, 6 bases. This CDR3 comprises 15 residues. V lost 0 bases and J 2 bases, leaving 11 bases between the germline ends. In germline, CDR1 is LNHDA, CDR2 SQIVND (reference sequence). DNA for the CDR3: TGTGCCAGTAGTATAGAAAGGACAGCTACCTACGAGCAGTACTTC. This encodes CASSIERTATYEQYF. Supplemented by reference TRBV19 and TRBJ2-7, the full variable domain reads DGGITQSPKYLFRKEGQNVTLSCEQNLNHDAMYWYRQDPGQGLRLIYYSQIVNDFQKGDIAEGYSVSREKKESFPLTVTSAQKNPTAFYLCASSIERTATYEQYFGPGTRLTVT.

This chain joins TRBV10-2 and TRBJ2-7, with D perhaps being TRBD1 or TRBD2 (6 bases each). The germline gives CDR1 WSHSY, CDR2 SAAADI. Trimming removed 6 bases at V and 4 bases at J, with 16 bases between. The CDR3 consists of 14 residues. CDR3 sequence reads: CASSPAGGGYEQYF. CDR3 in DNA: TGCGCCAGCAGCCCCGCCGGAGGGGGTTACGAGCAGTACTTC.

The gene calls are TRBV7-6 and TRBJ1-1, with D unclear. V was clipped by 1 base and J by 8 bases, with 14 bases between them. CDR3 length: 14 residues. Germline-derived CDR1 and CDR2 are SGHVS and FNYEAQ. CDR3 loop: CASSLDGELSEAFF. CDR3 DNA sequence: TGTGCCAGCAGCTTAGATGGGGAGCTAAGCGAAGCTTTCTTT.

V and J are TRBV6-1 and TRBJ2-3, with unresolved D. Germline CDR1 and CDR2: MNHNS and SASEGT. This CDR3 is 12 amino acids long. V was clipped by 10 bases and J by 3 bases, with 11 bases between them. DNA of the CDR3: TGTGCCACCATGAGACGGACAGATACGCAGTATTTT. Its translation: CATMRRTDTQYF.